The subject of this entry is one TCR beta chain. These data belong to a study of T cells expressing NK-cell markers. Germline CDR1 is LGHNA and CDR2 is YNFKEQ. CDR3 length: 13 residues. Each CDR3 protein gets one entry in TCRdb, which reprocessed the 5' RACE reads and gives no DNA. This table lists more than 120,000 distinct CDR3 sequences. The V call is TRBV4-2, the J call TRBJ1-4. The sequence was collected from a man between 18 and 29 years old in good health. The specimen sequenced was blood T cells: a sorted CD56 or NKG2C T cell subset, CD4+ or CD8+ T cells, or bulk PBMC T cells (not recorded which). CDR3: CASSQDSQEKLFF.